One T cell receptor beta chain is described in this entry. The sample originates from a study of blood T cell repertoires in COVID-19. Overall study context: The analysed material was cDNA or gDNA that came from T cells, B-cell-depleted T cells, or PBMCs.

Enrolled during active infection, Seattle patients were then followed longitudinally. V shed 3 bases and J 4 bases; nucleotides not matched to a gene: 7. CDR1 KGHSH and CDR2 LQKENI come from the germline V gene. This CDR3 spans 16 amino acids. Some clones are missing from TCRdb's copy, which holds only in-frame ones; the method was immunoSEQ multiplex PCR. This sample has 200,000 to 250,000 clones; 83% occur once, and the top ten carry roughly 1.3%. The sequenced sample was peripheral blood. The rearrangement uses TRBV18 and TRBJ1-3, with TRBD1 identical over 9 bases. The origin of this receptor is a woman in her twenties or thirties with COVID-19, enrolled during active disease. Written as DNA, the CDR3 is TGTGCCAGCTCACCTTCAACAGGGGGCTACGGAAACACCATATATTTT. Protein product: CASSPSTGGYGNTIYF.